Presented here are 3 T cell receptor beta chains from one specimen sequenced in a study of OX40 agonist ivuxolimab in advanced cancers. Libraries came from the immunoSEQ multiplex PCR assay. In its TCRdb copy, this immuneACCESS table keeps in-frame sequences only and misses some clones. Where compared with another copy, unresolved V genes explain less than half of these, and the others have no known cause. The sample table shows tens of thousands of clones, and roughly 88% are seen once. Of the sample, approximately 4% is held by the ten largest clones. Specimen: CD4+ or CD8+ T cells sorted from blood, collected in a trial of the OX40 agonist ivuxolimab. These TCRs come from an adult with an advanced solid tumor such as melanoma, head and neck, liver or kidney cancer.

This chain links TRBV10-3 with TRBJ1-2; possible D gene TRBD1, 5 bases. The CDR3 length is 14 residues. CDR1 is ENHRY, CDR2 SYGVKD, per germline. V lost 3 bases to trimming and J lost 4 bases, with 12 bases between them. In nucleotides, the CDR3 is TGTGCCATCAGTGAAAGGGCAGGGCTCTATGGCTACACCTTC. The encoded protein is CAISERAGLYGYTF.

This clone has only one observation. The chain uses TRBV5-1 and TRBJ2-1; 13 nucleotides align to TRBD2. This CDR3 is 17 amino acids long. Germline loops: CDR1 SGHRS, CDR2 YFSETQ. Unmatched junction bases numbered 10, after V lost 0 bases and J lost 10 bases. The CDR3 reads CASSLGLGTSGIGEQFF. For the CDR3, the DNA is TGCGCCAGCAGCTTGGGCCTTGGGACTAGCGGGATAGGGGAGCAGTTCTTC.

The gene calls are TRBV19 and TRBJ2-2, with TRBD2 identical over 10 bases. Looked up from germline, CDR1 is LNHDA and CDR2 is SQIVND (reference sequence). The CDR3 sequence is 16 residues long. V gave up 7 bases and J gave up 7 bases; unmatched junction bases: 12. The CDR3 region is CASNQEREGSGGELFF. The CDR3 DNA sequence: TGTGCCAGTAATCAGGAGCGGGAGGGATCAGGCGGGGAGCTGTTTTTT.